Each of the 20 T cell receptor beta chains below was sequenced from the same sample in a study of T cells in Graves' hyperthyroidism and ophthalmopathy. RNA transcripts served as the template for amplifying TCR beta CDR3 regions. The HTBI set primed first-round TCR CDR3 RT-PCR. TCRdb used MiXCR to reprocess the multiplex PCR reads, holding one entry per CDR3 protein. The sample holds roughly 700,000 distinct CDR3 sequences, about a third seen once. The sample was blood. Every receptor here comes from a woman between 40 and 50 years old with Graves' hyperthyroidism.

To note about this clonotype: One junction end does not reproduce the germline sequence, and a read error may be involved. CDR3 sequence: CASSQDPSRENTGELFF. In nucleotides, the CDR3 is TGTGCCAGCAGCCAAGATCCGTCCAGAGAGAACACCGGGGAGCTGTTTTTT. The chain has TRBV10-2 and TRBJ2-2; no reliable D call. The CDR3 length is 17 residues. Germline V gives CDR1 WSHSY, CDR2 SAAADI.

The chain is built from TRBV29-1 and TRBJ2-1; D not certain. Trimming took 1 base from V and 7 from J, leaving 8 bases between them. The CDR3 contains 12 residues. The V gene's germline CDR1 is SQVTM and CDR2 ANQGSEA. The CDR3 region has the DNA TGCAGCGTTGAAGTGGTGGTGAATGAGCAGTTCTTC. It translates to CSVEVVVNEQFF.

Only a few counts were recorded for this clonotype. The V gene is TRBV4-3, the J gene TRBJ2-7; D uncertain. The CDR3 extends over 15 amino acids. Germline-derived CDR1 and CDR2 are LGHNA and YSLEER. The V end lost 0 bases, the J end lost 5 bases, and 14 bases lay between the germline ends. The CDR3 coding sequence is TGCGCCAGCAGCCAAGAGATGGCAGGTCGGCACGAGCAGTACTTC. It yields the protein CASSQEMAGRHEQYF.

The chain links TRBV29-1 to TRBJ1-5, with 10 positions matching TRBD1. Trimming at V came to 7 bases and at J to 4 bases, leaving 7 bases not matched to a gene. This CDR3 spans 14 amino acids. Germline values: CDR1 SQVTM, CDR2 ANQGSEA. As DNA, the CDR3 is TGCAGCGCCTCGGGGGACAGGGGAAATCAGCCCCAGCATTTT. Its protein product is CSASGDRGNQPQHF.

This clonotype was seen at least ten times. The V gene is TRBV4-3, the J gene TRBJ2-7; D remains unclear. V was clipped by 0 bases and J by 7 bases, with 10 bases between them. The V gene's germline CDR1 is LGHNA and CDR2 YSLEER. The CDR3 runs to 13 residues. This CDR3 is CASSQEPGKEQYF. CDR3 bases: TGCGCCAGCAGCCAAGAGCCGGGCAAGGAGCAGTACTTC.

This clonotype was found many times. The chain joins TRBV7-2 to TRBJ2-2; D is undetermined. Trimming removed 7 bases from V and 3 bases from J, with 6 bases in between. The CDR3 loop spans 12 amino acids. Per the germline V gene, CDR1 is SGHTA and CDR2 is FQGNSA. DNA for the CDR3: TGTGCCAGCAAGCCCTACACCGGGGAGCTGTTTTTT. As protein: CASKPYTGELFF.

This clonotype was counted only a few times. The rearrangement links TRBV3-1 to TRBJ1-1; no reliable D call. The V end was cut by 1 base, the J end by 2 bases, with 8 bases between. This CDR3 region has 14 residues. Germline CDR1 reads LGHDT; CDR2 reads YNNKEL (reference sequence). The chain's CDR3 is CASSQAGYNTEAFF. The DNA for the CDR3 is TGTGCCAGCAGCCAAGCTGGATACAACACTGAAGCTTTCTTT.

This rearrangement joins TRBV11-1 to TRBJ1-1; TRBD1 is a possible D gene (5 bases). The V end lost 5 bases, the J end lost 6 bases, and 25 bases lay between the germline ends. CDR1 and CDR2 (germline): SGHAT, FQDESV (reference sequence). This CDR3 region has 17 residues. The CDR3 is CASSRRGYIGKGSEAFF. The CDR3 region has the DNA TGTGCCAGCAGCCGAAGAGGGTATATCGGGAAGGGGTCTGAAGCTTTCTTT.

This clonotype was recorded at least ten times. CDR3 protein: CASSNYRENTEAFF. The CDR3, as DNA: TGTGCCAGTAGTAACTACAGGGAGAACACTGAAGCTTTCTTT. This chain joins TRBV19 and TRBJ1-1; D may be TRBD1 (6 bases). The CDR3 sequence is 14 residues long. Trimming removed 4 bases from V and 1 base from J, with 10 bases in between. Germline lookup yields CDR1 LNHDA and CDR2 SQIVND (reference sequence). Together with reference TRBV19 and TRBJ1-1, the CDR3 gives the full variable domain: DGGITQSPKYLFRKEGQNVTLSCEQNLNHDAMYWYRQDPGQGLRLIYYSQIVNDFQKGDIAEGYSVSREKKESFPLTVTSAQKNPTAFYLCASSNYRENTEAFFGQGTRLTVV.

Points on this clonotype: A single base separates this from a much larger clone, so it may be a read error. The gene calls are TRBV7-2 and TRBJ2-2, with D possibly being TRBD2 (6 bases). CDR3 length equals 13 residues. In germline, CDR1 is SGHTA, CDR2 FQGNSA. CDR3 protein: CASTPSSPRELSF. CDR3 bases: TGTGCCAGCACCCCTAGCTCTCCCCGGGAGCTGTCTTTT.

The chain has TRBV12-3 or TRBV12-4 and TRBJ1-5; D uncertain. CDR3 length: 15 amino acids. The V gene lost 3 bases and the J gene lost 11 bases, with 20 bases spanning the gap. This CDR3 is CASSFWGLIQETQHF. CDR3 DNA: TGTGCCAGCAGTTTTTGGGGTCTGATACAAGAGACCCAGCATTTT.

This chain links TRBV2 with TRBJ1-1; D not certain. The CDR3 sequence is 16 residues long. Trimming took off 9 bases at V and 3 bases at J, with 23 bases between the two ends. CDR1 is SNHLY and CDR2 is FYNNEI in the germline V gene. In nucleotides, the CDR3 is TGTGCCAGTGGCGGTGAAGGTGGTAGGGTTTACACTGAAGCTTTCTTT. Amino acid sequence: CASGGEGGRVYTEAFF.

The chain uses TRBV12-3 or TRBV12-4 and TRBJ2-2; 9 bases align to TRBD2. The V and J ends lost 10 bases and 4 bases, in that order; junction bases with no gene match: 7. The CDR3 covers 14 residues. CDR3 region: CAMGAGGPTGELFF. In DNA, the CDR3 is TGTGCCATGGGGGCGGGGGGGCCCACCGGGGAGCTGTTTTTT.

The table lists this clonotype with many counts. V and J are TRBV10-3 and TRBJ1-2; TRBD1 matches 8 bases. The germline CDR1 and CDR2 sequences are ENHRY and SYGVKD. J lost 0 bases, V lost 0 bases, and 6 bases had no gene match. The CDR3 runs to 17 residues. The CDR3 here is CAISESRTGRSNYGYTF. CDR3 sequence (DNA): TGTGCCATCAGTGAGTCTCGGACAGGGCGGTCTAACTATGGCTACACCTTC.

V usage is TRBV7-2 and J usage is TRBJ2-7, with 15 positions matching TRBD2. The J call could be wrong; TRBJ2-1 is a better fit for the DNA end. The CDR3 totals 15 residues. Per the germline V gene, CDR1 is SGHTA and CDR2 is FQGNSA. CDR3 nucleotides: TGTGCCAGCAGCGGGACTAGCGGGAGGATGGATGAGCAGTTCTTC. It encodes CASSGTSGRMDEQFF.

This clonotype has ten or more counts. The rearrangement links TRBV9 to TRBJ1-2; 7 bases map to TRBD1. From germline, CDR1 is SGDLS and CDR2 YYNGEE. This CDR3 has 13 residues. V shed 0 bases, J shed 7 bases, and the junction held 3 bases outside the gene matches. The CDR3 is CASSVEQGSGYTF. CDR3 coding DNA: TGTGCCAGCAGCGTAGAACAGGGGAGTGGCTACACCTTC.

Ten or more counts support this clonotype. This chain joins TRBV15 and TRBJ1-1, with D uncertain. Between the trimmed V and J ends, which lost 0 bases and 1 base, there was a span of 9 bases. Per germline, CDR1 LNHNV and CDR2 YYDKDF (reference sequence). This CDR3 has 15 residues. CDR3 region: CATSRDYSANTEAFF. DNA of the CDR3: TGTGCCACCAGCAGAGATTATAGCGCGAACACTGAAGCTTTCTTT. Variable domain in full (rest from reference TRBV15 and TRBJ1-1): DAMVIQNPRYQVTQFGKPVTLSCSQTLNHNVMYWYQQKSSQAPKLLFHYYDKDFNNEADTPDNFQSRRPNTSFCFLDIRSPGLGDTAMYLCATSRDYSANTEAFFGQGTRLTVV.

The chain joins TRBV10-3 to TRBJ2-7; the match to TRBD1 covers 12 bases. CDR1 ENHRY and CDR2 SYGVKD come from the germline V gene. The CDR3 sequence is 15 residues long. J lost 4 bases, V lost 6 bases, and 7 bases had no gene match. CDR3 in amino acids: CAIRRTGQGAYEQYF. The CDR3 region has the DNA TGTGCCATCAGACGTACGGGACAGGGGGCTTACGAGCAGTACTTC.

This clonotype came up many times. V is TRBV20-1 and J is TRBJ1-2, with D perhaps TRBD1 (6 bases). Trimming removed 1 base from V and 8 bases from J, with 17 bases in between. CDR1 DFQATT and CDR2 SNEGSKA come from the germline V gene (reference sequence). This CDR3 spans 14 amino acids. The CDR3 spells CSARGQGSVSGYTF. The CDR3 bases are TGCAGTGCTAGAGGGCAGGGGTCCGTGAGCGGCTACACCTTC.

This clonotype was recorded many times. The germline gene is not matched at one end of the junction; a read error may be the cause. The chain combines TRBV7-7 with TRBJ2-5, with D uncertain. The germline V gene encodes CDR1 SSHAT and CDR2 FNYEAQ (reference sequence). CDR3 length equals 14 residues. For the CDR3, the DNA is TGTGCTAGCAGCTCCCATGAATTCCAAGAGACCCAGTACTTC. This sequence encodes CASSSHEFQETQYF.